This T cell receptor (beta chain) was captured by sequencing in a study of technical replicates of blood from a handful of donors. TCRdb keeps only in-frame clones here, not all; method: immunoSEQ multiplex PCR. The sample has tens of thousands of clones; 95% are singletons. As regards this clone: This CDR3 is also generated by other DNA sequences in the sample.

This CDR3 region has 15 residues. Germline CDR1 and CDR2: SGDLS and YYNGEE. V was pared by 3 bases and J by 4 bases, with 3 bases of the junction left unmatched. J is TRBJ2-7 and V is TRBV9; TRBD2 matches at 14 bases. This clonotype was obtained from a human donor in good health. The sample was T cells isolated from PBMCs. CDR3: CASSAGTSGSYEQYF. CDR3 nucleotide sequence: TGTGCCAGCAGCGCTGGGACTAGCGGGAGTTACGAGCAGTACTTC.